The entry that follows covers one T cell receptor beta chain sequence. Only healthy Caucasians were enrolled as donors. A single record per CDR3 protein comes from TCRdb applying MiXCR to the 5' RACE reads. The sample yields about 210,000 distinct CDR3 sequences, roughly 10% seen once. The data originate from a study of identical twins. The sequencing input was memory (CD45RO+) T cells sorted from blood. This TCR derives from a woman under 30 in good health.

The CDR3 DNA reads TGTGCCAGCAGTATCCAGTGGCCCTATGGCTACACCTTC. It encodes CASSIQWPYGYTF. This chain uses TRBV12-3 or TRBV12-4 with TRBJ1-2, with D unresolved. Trimming took 5 bases from V and 4 from J, leaving 11 bases between them. CDR3 length equals 13 residues.